This T cell receptor beta chain was profiled in a study of blood T cell repertoires in COVID-19. For the study at large: Acute-phase and convalescent COVID-19 samples originated in the United States, Italy and Spain.

The protocol was immunoSEQ multiplex PCR, while the TCRdb copy is restricted to in-frame clones and leaves out a portion. The table includes 250,000 to 350,000 clones, 70% to 90% detected once. The table lists this clone with a count of one. Germline-derived CDR1 and CDR2 are MNHNY and SVGAGI (reference sequence). The CDR3 spans 12 residues. V dropped 6 bases and J dropped 2 bases, with 8 bases sitting between them. The chain uses TRBV6-6 and TRBJ2-7; a possible D gene is TRBD2 (6 bases). The receptor's source is a woman between 25 and 40 years old who had recovered from COVID-19. The source material was PBMCs or T cells enriched from blood (not recorded which). The CDR3 bases are TGTGCCAGCAGGTGGGAGGCCTACGAGCAGTACTTC. Its translation is CASRWEAYEQYF.